Listed below are T cell receptor beta chains from one sample, sequenced in a study of cytomegalovirus exposure and HLA in healthy donors. Repertoires were generated with immunoSEQ multiplex PCR, while TCRdb's copy carries only in-frame clones and drops some. The repertoire includes some 150,000 clones, 55% to 80% of them detected once, and approximately 6.5% sits in the top ten. The sequencing sample was made of PBMCs. The origin of the receptors is an older woman in good health and CMV-seropositive. The CDR3 runs from the conserved cysteine through the conserved F or W. Fields, in order: J gene, D gene, CDR3 length, V gene, clone size, CDR3 protein, CDR3 DNA. The D gene is left open where the match is weak. Rows give clone size only sometimes, using once, few, many, or a class for an expanded clone.

TRBJ2-7	TRBD1	15	TRBV6-5	many	CASRHGTAKGYEQYF	TGTGCCAGCAGACACGGGACAGCGAAGGGCTACGAGCAGTACTTC
TRBJ2-7	TRBD2	15	TRBV4-2	-	CASSPRLAGTSEQYF	TGTGCCAGCAGCCCCAGACTAGCGGGGACATCCGAGCAGTACTTC
TRBJ2-2	-	12	TRBV29-1	-	CSVDGGTGELFF	TGCAGCGTTGACGGGGGCACCGGGGAGCTGTTTTTT
TRBJ2-5	-	14	TRBV5-1	-	CASSLATAQETQYF	TGCGCCAGCAGCTTGGCCACAGCCCAAGAGACCCAGTACTTC
TRBJ1-6	-	13	TRBV30	-	CAWNQSPNSPLHF	TGTGCCTGGAACCAGTCCCCCAATTCACCCCTCCACTTT
TRBJ2-1	TRBD2	16	TRBV4-1	-	CASSHPRAGVNNEQFF	TGCGCCAGCAGCCATCCTAGGGCGGGAGTAAACAATGAGCAGTTCTTC
TRBJ1-5	-	13	TRBV4-2	few	CASSQDREQPQHF	TGTGCCAGCAGCCAAGACAGGGAACAGCCCCAGCATTTT
TRBJ2-7	-	15	TRBV7-7	-	CASSLQAGSSYEQYF	TGTGCCAGCAGCTTACAAGCGGGTAGCTCCTACGAGCAGTACTTC
TRBJ2-1	-	15	TRBV7-9	-	CASRGGSRTPHEQFF	TGTGCCAGCAGGGGGGGAAGCCGGACGCCCCATGAGCAGTTCTTC
TRBJ1-5	-	14	TRBV6-6	few	CASSSRSDNQPQHF	TGTGCCAGCAGTTCGAGGTCCGACAATCAGCCCCAGCATTTT
TRBJ1-1	-	15	TRBV5-1	few	CASSFLTGLNTEAFF	TGCGCCAGCAGCTTCCTGACAGGCTTGAACACTGAAGCTTTCTTT
TRBJ2-2	-	13	TRBV28	few	CASNRQFQGELFF	TGTGCCAGCAACCGACAGTTCCAAGGGGAGCTGTTTTTT
TRBJ2-7	-	11	TRBV30	few	CAWRRLYEQYF	TGTGCCTGGAGAAGACTATACGAGCAGTACTTC
TRBJ1-1	-	14	TRBV6-1	few	CASSARTVLAEAFF	TGTGCCAGCAGCGCCCGGACAGTGCTCGCTGAAGCTTTCTTT
TRBJ1-2	-	12	TRBV18	-	CASSREGEGYTF	TGTGCCAGCTCCCGGGAGGGGGAAGGCTACACCTTC
TRBJ2-2	-	15	TRBV9	-	CASSGNQVHTGELFF	TGTGCCAGCAGCGGAAACCAGGTTCACACCGGGGAGCTGTTTTTT
TRBJ1-3	TRBD1	14	TRBV29-1	-	CSVYRGLSGNTIYF	TGCAGCGTATACAGGGGGCTCTCTGGAAACACCATATATTTT
TRBJ1-3	-	16	TRBV11-2	-	CASSRQQLYSGNTIYF	TGTGCCAGCAGCCGACAGCAACTATACTCTGGAAACACCATATATTTT
TRBJ1-1	-	11	TRBV6-6	few	CASSSWPEAFF	TGTGCCAGCAGTTCATGGCCTGAAGCTTTCTTT
TRBJ1-2	TRBD1	13	TRBV11-2	-	CASSPSTGTGYTF	TGTGCCAGCAGCCCGTCGACAGGGACTGGCTACACCTTC
TRBJ2-1	-	15	TRBV7-3	-	CASSNSRDRYNEQFF	TGTGCCAGCAGCAACTCCCGAGACAGGTACAATGAGCAGTTCTTC
TRBJ1-2	TRBD1	13	TRBV6-5	-	CASRVDRVQGYTF	TGTGCCAGCAGAGTTGACAGGGTACAAGGCTACACCTTC
TRBJ2-2	TRBD2	15	TRBV9	-	CASSGGSDRTGELFF	TGTGCCAGCAGCGGCGGGAGTGACAGAACCGGGGAGCTGTTTTTT
TRBJ2-3	-	13	TRBV7-3	few	CASGRTEGATQYF	TGTGCCAGCGGACGTACGGAGGGGGCCACGCAGTATTTT
TRBJ1-2	TRBD1	11	TRBV4-1	few	CASSRDRGYTF	TGCGCCAGCAGCCGGGACAGGGGCTACACCTTC
TRBJ1-5	-	17	TRBV5-4	-	CASSQDEIGGSNQPQHF	TGTGCCAGCAGCCAAGACGAGATAGGGGGAAGCAATCAGCCCCAGCATTTT
TRBJ1-2	-	14	TRBV7-2	-	CASSVQQGSYGYTF	TGTGCCAGCAGCGTCCAACAGGGCAGCTATGGCTACACCTTC
TRBJ1-1	TRBD1	14	TRBV5-6	-	CASSEYRGRTEAFF	TGTGCCAGCAGCGAATACAGGGGACGGACTGAAGCTTTCTTT
TRBJ2-5	-	13	TRBV6-5	-	CASSYGQLETQYF	TGTGCCAGCAGTTACGGGCAGTTAGAGACCCAGTACTTC
TRBJ2-5	-	14	TRBV28	-	CASSLIVRVETQYF	TGTGCCAGCAGTTTAATAGTTCGGGTAGAGACCCAGTACTTC
TRBJ1-6	-	13	TRBV2	few	CASEPGYNSPLHF	TGTGCCAGCGAGCCCGGTTATAATTCACCCCTCCACTTT
TRBJ2-1	-	22	TRBV21-1	-	CASSKDGDGGYGLADNHNEQFF	TGTGCCAGCAGCAAAGACGGTGACGGGGGGTACGGACTAGCGGATAACCACAATGAGCAGTTCTTC
TRBJ2-2	-	13	TRBV25-1	-	CASIHQGSGELFF	TGTGCCAGCATACACCAGGGAAGCGGGGAGCTGTTTTTT
TRBJ2-7	-	15	TRBV28	few	CASSRPPTVTYEQYF	TGTGCCAGCAGTCGCCCGCCGACAGTTACCTACGAGCAGTACTTC
TRBJ1-1	-	14	TRBV28	-	CASSLEQLNTEAFF	TGTGCCAGCAGTTTGGAGCAATTAAACACTGAAGCTTTCTTT
TRBJ2-2	-	14	TRBV27	-	CASSLTGNTGELFF	TGTGCCAGCAGCCTCACAGGGAACACCGGGGAGCTGTTTTTT
TRBJ1-2	-	14	TRBV9	-	CASSAQFNNYGYTF	TGTGCCAGCAGCGCGCAGTTTAATAACTATGGCTACACCTTC
TRBJ2-5	TRBD1	15	TRBV7-2	-	CASSLEQGAMETQYF	TGTGCCAGCAGCTTAGAGCAGGGGGCAATGGAGACCCAGTACTTC
TRBJ2-5	-	15	TRBV29-1	-	CSVEFVGEGQETQYF	TGCAGCGTTGAATTTGTGGGAGAGGGCCAAGAGACCCAGTACTTC
TRBJ1-2	TRBD1	15	TRBV4-3	-	CASSSPRTGGDGYTF	TGCGCCAGCAGCTCTCCCCGGACAGGAGGAGATGGCTACACCTTC
TRBJ1-3	-	16	TRBV13	-	CASSRGGIFSGNTIYF	TGTGCCAGCAGCCGCGGCGGGATCTTCTCTGGAAACACCATATATTTT
TRBJ1-2	TRBD1	15	TRBV4-1	once	CASSRTGTGNYGYTF	TGCGCCAGCAGCCGTACCGGGACAGGTAACTATGGCTACACCTTC
TRBJ1-1	-	14	TRBV7-9	-	CASVLGQGNTEAFF	TGTGCTAGCGTCCTGGGGCAGGGGAACACTGAAGCTTTCTTT
TRBJ1-2	TRBD1	13	TRBV7-9	-	CASSSGGRRGYTF	TGTGCCAGCAGCTCAGGGGGCCGTAGGGGCTACACCTTC
TRBJ2-3	-	13	TRBV2	-	CATQSGITDTQYF	TGTGCCACCCAAAGCGGAATCACAGATACGCAGTATTTT
TRBJ2-5	-	14	TRBV13	-	CASSTRQPQETQYF	TGTGCCAGCAGCACCAGACAGCCCCAAGAGACCCAGTACTTC